The 10 T cell receptor beta chains listed next were all sequenced from one sample in a study of blood T cell repertoires in COVID-19. Repertoires were generated with immunoSEQ multiplex PCR, while TCRdb's copy carries only in-frame clones and drops some. The repertoire holds roughly 250,000 clones, nearly 90% seen once, with around 2% in the top ten. The sample consisted of peripheral blood. The receptor set was obtained from a woman between 40 and 50 years old who had recovered from COVID-19.

The CDR3 nucleotides read TGTGCCAGCACCACGGACAGGGGGGCAGATACGCAGTATTTT. Translation: CASTTDRGADTQYF. The rearrangement uses TRBV2 and TRBJ2-3; 10 positions match TRBD1. Germline V gene sequence: CDR1 SNHLY, CDR2 FYNNEI. The CDR3 has 14 residues. The V gene end was trimmed by 7 bases and the J gene end by 4 bases; junction bases not matched to a gene: 5.

The genes are TRBV30 and TRBJ1-2, with TRBD1 as a possible D gene (5 bases). Deletions cut 5 bases from V and 4 bases from J, with 20 bases between. CDR3 length: 15 amino acids. The germline V gene encodes CDR1 GTSNPN and CDR2 SVGIG (reference sequence). This CDR3 reads CAWATSIGGTYGYTF. CDR3 sequence (DNA): TGTGCCTGGGCCACATCGATCGGGGGGACCTATGGCTACACCTTC. The full variable domain, in which reference TRBV30 and TRBJ1-2 provide the parts outside the CDR3, is SQTIHQWPATLVQPVGSPLSLECTVEGTSNPNLYWYRQAAGRGLQLLFYSVGIGQISSEVPQNLSASRPQDRQFILSSKKLLLSDSGFYLCAWATSIGGTYGYTFGSGTRLTVV.

The chain couples TRBV19 to TRBJ2-3; 8 nucleotides match TRBD1. Unmatched junction bases numbered 4, after V lost 4 bases and J lost 4 bases. Per germline, CDR1 LNHDA and CDR2 SQIVND (reference sequence). This CDR3 spans 14 amino acids. In nucleotides, the CDR3 is TGTGCCAGTAGTACCCGGACAGGGCCAGATACGCAGTATTTT. This gives the protein CASSTRTGPDTQYF.

This chain connects TRBV7-9 to TRBJ2-3, with TRBD2 matching 8 bases. The germline V gene encodes CDR1 SEHNR and CDR2 FQNEAQ (reference sequence). CDR3 length equals 16 residues. J gave up 4 bases and V 5 bases, and 11 bases lay outside the gene matches. DNA for the CDR3: TGTGCCAGCAGCCGCTGGGGTAGCGGGACGCCAGATACGCAGTATTTT. Protein product: CASSRWGSGTPDTQYF.

This clone was detected ten times or more. V gene TRBV2 combines with J gene TRBJ2-7; TRBD1 is a possible D gene (6 bases). Germline CDR1 and CDR2: SNHLY and FYNNEI. The germline V and J ends were trimmed by 7 bases and 2 bases, with 15 bases remaining between them. The CDR3 spans 14 residues. Here the CDR3 DNA reads TGTGCCAGCAAGGACAGACCACTAACCTACGAGCAGTACTTC. It encodes CASKDRPLTYEQYF.

The CDR3: CASSLIGGAGEKLFF. The DNA for the CDR3 is TGTGCCAGCAGTTTAATAGGGGGCGCGGGGGAAAAACTGTTTTTT. The chain combines TRBV27 with TRBJ1-4; 7 nucleotides agree with TRBD1. Trimming took 2 bases from V and 8 from J; bases not matched to a gene: 8. The CDR3 is 15 residues long. Germline CDR1 is MNHEY and CDR2 is SMNVEV (reference sequence).

The chain recombines TRBV30 with TRBJ1-4; D is perhaps TRBD1 (6 bases). The germline gives CDR1 GTSNPN, CDR2 SVGIG (reference sequence). CDR3 length: 12 amino acids. CDR3 bases: TGTGCTACTGGGGGCCCGAAAGAAAAACTGTTTTTT. This codes for CATGGPKEKLFF.

This clone is a singleton in its sample. The chain has TRBV23-1 and TRBJ2-7; 7 bases align to TRBD1. TRBV23-1 is sorted into the ORF group, with uncertain function. V shed 9 bases, J shed 1 base, and the junction held 6 bases outside the gene matches. The CDR3 length is 13 residues. CDR3: CARQGPESYEQYF. The CDR3, as DNA: TGCGCCAGACAGGGGCCGGAGTCCTACGAGCAGTACTTC.

The chain uses TRBV7-3 and TRBJ2-3, with a weak D call TRBD1 (6 bases). Germline values: CDR1 SGHTA, CDR2 FQGTGA. The V gene lost 3 bases and the J gene lost 0 bases, with 10 bases spanning the gap. The CDR3 length is 15 residues. CDR3 loop: CASSFQGHSTDTQYF. The CDR3 region has the DNA TGTGCCAGCAGCTTCCAGGGGCACAGCACAGATACGCAGTATTTT. The complete variable domain, with remaining parts taken from reference TRBV7-3 and TRBJ2-3, reads GAGVSQTPSNKVTEKGKYVELRCDPISGHTALYWYRQSLGQGPEFLIYFQGTGAADDSGLPNDRFFAVRPEGSVSTLKIQRTERGDSAVYLCASSFQGHSTDTQYFGPGTRLTVL.

The rearrangement links TRBV10-3 to TRBJ2-7; tentative D call: TRBD2 (5 bases). Germline V CDR1 and CDR2: ENHRY, SYGVKD. V was shortened by 8 bases and J by 2 bases, with 13 bases between the two germline ends. This CDR3 is built from 13 residues. The CDR3 here is CAIRGDGAYEQYF. CDR3 nucleotides: TGTGCCATCCGGGGAGACGGTGCCTACGAGCAGTACTTC.